The 32 T cell receptor beta chains given below trace back to one sample, sequenced in a study of blood T cell repertoires in COVID-19 (dated by TCRdb to 2018 to 2020). The library was produced with the immunoSEQ multiplex PCR assay. What TCRdb holds here is the immuneACCESS table cut down to in-frame rearrangements. Part of the clones is not present; checked against another copy, under half of the missing clones reflect an unresolved V gene, and the others are unexplained. Here the sample has more than 150,000 clones; roughly 80% occur a single time. The ten largest clonotypes hold more than 10% of the sample. Sequencing input: peripheral blood. Receptors were obtained from a woman of 80 years or more with COVID-19, enrolled during active disease.

The rearrangement joins TRBV2 to TRBJ1-6, with D perhaps matching TRBD1 (5 bases). Trimming stripped 0 bases from V and 10 bases from J, with 16 bases between. Germline V CDR1 and CDR2: SNHLY, FYNNEI. The length of the CDR3 is 16 residues. The CDR3 sequence is CASSEAYNKGISPLHF. The DNA of the CDR3 is TGTGCCAGCAGTGAAGCTTACAACAAGGGGATATCACCCCTCCACTTT.

The rearrangement joins TRBV5-1 to TRBJ2-2; 7 bases agree with TRBD1. Looked up from germline, CDR1 is SGHRS and CDR2 is YFSETQ. CDR3 length equals 16 residues. Trimming took 4 bases from V and 1 from J; bases not matched to a gene: 7. CDR3 loop: CASSPRTGRNTGELFF. The CDR3 DNA follows: TGCGCCAGCAGCCCCAGGACAGGACGGAACACCGGGGAGCTGTTTTTT.

The chain uses TRBV29-1 and TRBJ1-1, with 12 bases aligning to TRBD1. V lost 5 bases, J lost 6 bases, and 7 bases stayed unmatched. CDR3 length equals 14 residues. Germline CDR1 SQVTM, CDR2 ANQGSEA. CDR3 sequence: CSVRDRGQGAEAFF. DNA of the CDR3: TGCAGCGTTCGGGACAGGGGGCAAGGAGCTGAAGCTTTCTTT.

This chain links TRBV5-1 with TRBJ1-1; no firm D call. CDR1 SGHRS and CDR2 YFSETQ come from the germline V gene. Trimming stripped 1 base from V and 0 bases from J, with 10 bases between. This CDR3 contains 15 residues. The CDR3 spells CASSLNSQMNTEAFF. Here the CDR3 DNA reads TGCGCCAGCAGCTTGAATTCTCAGATGAACACTGAAGCTTTCTTT.

The J gene is TRBJ1-5, the V gene TRBV6-1; D might be TRBD1 (5 bases). The CDR3 length is 16 residues. The germline V and J ends were trimmed by 2 bases and 0 bases, with 11 bases remaining between them. Germline loops: CDR1 MNHNS, CDR2 SASEGT. The CDR3 sequence: CASSELRGYSNQPQHF. DNA for the CDR3: TGTGCCAGCAGTGAATTAAGGGGCTATAGCAATCAGCCCCAGCATTTT.

J is TRBJ1-1 and V is TRBV5-6; D may be TRBD1 (6 bases). CDR1 SGHDT and CDR2 YYEEEE come from the germline V gene. V was cut by 1 base and J by 0 bases, with 10 bases left in between. The CDR3 loop spans 15 amino acids. Here the CDR3 DNA reads TGTGCCAGCAGCTTGCAGGGGCTCGTGAACACTGAAGCTTTCTTT. Translation gives CASSLQGLVNTEAFF.

This clone was seen a few times. The gene calls are TRBV27 and TRBJ2-2, with a possible D match to TRBD1 (6 bases). This CDR3 spans 18 amino acids. Per the germline V gene, CDR1 is MNHEY and CDR2 is SMNVEV (reference sequence). The V gene lost 8 bases and the J gene lost 1 base, with 23 bases spanning the gap. In DNA, the CDR3 is TGTGCCAGCGGAGGCTCTTTTCCGGGACATATGAACACCGGGGAGCTGTTTTTT. Its protein is CASGGSFPGHMNTGELFF.

This clone was seen a handful of times. The chain has TRBV7-6 and TRBJ2-6; the D gene is possibly TRBD2 (5 bases). Trimming took 8 bases from V and 0 from J, leaving 14 bases between them. The CDR3 extends over 16 amino acids. Germline CDR1 SGHVS, CDR2 FNYEAQ. This chain's CDR3 is CASSGFLDSGANVLTF. The CDR3 DNA reads as TGTGCCAGCTCGGGGTTTTTAGACTCTGGGGCCAACGTCCTGACTTTC.

The table lists this clone with a few counts. The chain employs TRBV21-1 and TRBJ2-2; the D call of TRBD2 is as the table states it, not checked on the DNA. TRBV21-1 is flagged as a pseudogene. The CDR3 extends over 17 amino acids. DNA for the CDR3: TGTGCCAGCAGCATCGTTGCGGGGGGGAAGAACACCGGGGAGCTGTTTTTT. It yields the protein CASSIVAGGKNTGELFF.

The chain recombines TRBV7-3 with TRBJ1-1, with D possibly matching TRBD1 (6 bases). Germline V gives CDR1 SGHTA, CDR2 FQGTGA. The V and J ends lost 3 bases and 4 bases respectively, with 9 bases between them. The CDR3 is made up of 13 amino acids. The CDR3 reads CASSLLQGTEAFF. Here the CDR3 DNA reads TGTGCCAGCAGCTTGTTACAGGGCACTGAAGCTTTCTTT.

In this sample, this clone turned up once. The V gene is TRBV15, the J gene TRBJ1-4; tentatively, D is TRBD1 (6 bases). V was trimmed by 0 bases and J by 8 bases, leaving 16 bases between them. This CDR3 has 16 amino acids. Germline V gene data show CDR1 as LNHNV and CDR2 as YYDKDF (reference sequence). As DNA, the CDR3 is TGTGCCACCAGCAGAGATCGGGTACAGGGTCGGGAAAAACTGTTTTTT. This codes for CATSRDRVQGREKLFF.

V is TRBV27 and J is TRBJ2-3; 7 bases map to TRBD1. Per germline, CDR1 MNHEY and CDR2 SMNVEV (reference sequence). V dropped 4 bases and J dropped 11; count of bases not matched to a gene: 6. The CDR3 covers 12 residues. Here the CDR3 reads CASSSPDRRQYF. The CDR3 nucleotides read TGTGCCAGCAGTTCTCCGGACAGGCGGCAGTATTTT.

This rearrangement joins TRBV11-3 to TRBJ2-3; TRBD1 matches at 12 bases. Germline loops: CDR1 SGHNT, CDR2 YENEEA. CDR3 length: 14 amino acids. After removal of 3 bases from V and 10 bases from J, the junction contained 5 bases not matched to a gene. CDR3 DNA: TGTGCCAGCAGCTTGAGGGGACAGGGGGCTCCGCAGTATTTT. Its protein product is CASSLRGQGAPQYF.

The rearrangement uses TRBV18 and TRBJ1-2; D is unresolved. V was cut by 3 bases and J by 5 bases, with 10 bases left in between. The CDR3 is made up of 13 amino acids. Germline V gene sequence: CDR1 KGHSH, CDR2 LQKENI. The CDR3 DNA sequence: TGTGCCAGCTCACCCCCCGGGATTTATGGCTACACCTTC. Translation: CASSPPGIYGYTF.

The genes are TRBV6-6 and TRBJ2-7, with 8 bases aligning to TRBD1. With 6 bases clipped from V and 3 bases from J, the junction kept 10 bases outside the gene matches. This CDR3 comprises 15 residues. Germline assignment: CDR1 MNHNY and CDR2 SVGAGI (reference sequence). The CDR3 reads CASSLGQATVYEQYF. CDR3 sequence (DNA): TGTGCCAGCAGCCTGGGACAGGCAACCGTCTACGAGCAGTACTTC.

The genes are TRBV11-1 and TRBJ2-5; weak D call: TRBD1 (6 bases). V was clipped by 1 base and J by 5 bases, with 11 bases between them. The V gene's germline CDR1 is SGHAT and CDR2 FQDESV (reference sequence). CDR3 length equals 14 residues. CDR3 sequence (DNA): TGTGCCAGCAGCTTAGGGTTCCAGGGGGAGACCCAGTACTTC. It encodes CASSLGFQGETQYF.

V and J are TRBV5-1 and TRBJ1-1; a possible D gene is TRBD1 (6 bases). V lost 6 bases, J lost 3 bases, and 15 bases lay in between. Germline lookup yields CDR1 SGHRS and CDR2 YFSETQ. The CDR3 consists of 14 residues. The CDR3: CASTPDSLDTEAFF. In nucleotides, the CDR3 is TGCGCCAGCACCCCGGACAGTCTCGACACTGAAGCTTTCTTT.

J is TRBJ1-2 and V is TRBV4-3; D call uncertain. The V end was cut by 4 bases, the J end by 1 base, with 7 bases between. Germline assignment: CDR1 LGHNA and CDR2 YSLEER. The CDR3 length is 13 residues. The CDR3 spells CASSPEYNYGYTF. The CDR3 region has the DNA TGCGCCAGCAGCCCCGAGTATAACTATGGCTACACCTTC.

The V gene is TRBV7-2, the J gene TRBJ1-6; D is undetermined. Per the germline V gene, CDR1 is SGHTA and CDR2 is FQGNSA. The CDR3 totals 19 residues. V lost 2 bases, J lost 1 base, and 18 bases lay in between. The CDR3 coding sequence is TGTGCCAGCAGCTTATGGCCCGGGGATGAGGCTTCCTATAATTCACCCCTCCACTTT. This codes for CASSLWPGDEASYNSPLHF.

This sequence joins TRBV6-5 and TRBJ1-6, with D unresolved. Trimming removed 4 bases at V and 6 bases at J, with 13 bases between. Germline CDR1 is MNHEY and CDR2 is SVGAGI. This CDR3 comprises 15 residues. In DNA form, the CDR3 reads TGTGCCAGCAGTTTGCTGAGGGATAGTAATTCACCCCTCCACTTT. Translating gives CASSLLRDSNSPLHF.

This chain connects TRBV10-3 to TRBJ1-1; D might be TRBD1 (5 bases). In germline, CDR1 is ENHRY, CDR2 SYGVKD. The CDR3 sequence is 13 residues long. Trimming took off 7 bases at V and 0 bases at J, with 9 bases between the two ends. CDR3 nucleotides: TGTGCCATCACGAGGGACTTGAACACTGAAGCTTTCTTT. Its protein is CAITRDLNTEAFF.

The gene calls are TRBV6-2 or TRBV6-3 and TRBJ1-5; 7 bases agree with TRBD1. CDR1 and CDR2 from the germline V gene are MNHEY and SVGEGT. The ends lost 0 bases at V and 7 bases at J; junction bases unmatched: 9. This CDR3 has 16 residues. This CDR3 is CASSYSETGSWQPQHF. The CDR3 region has the DNA TGTGCCAGCAGTTACTCTGAGACAGGGTCCTGGCAGCCCCAGCATTTT.

The CDR3 coding sequence is TGTGCCATCAGTGAACTAAGGGAGCCGTACAATGAGCAGTTCTTC. Amino acid sequence: CAISELREPYNEQFF. The chain couples TRBV10-3 to TRBJ2-1; tentative D call: TRBD2 (5 bases). Per the germline V gene, CDR1 is ENHRY and CDR2 is SYGVKD. V shed 3 bases and J shed 4 bases, with 13 bases lying between them. The CDR3 has 15 residues.

The chain employs TRBV7-2 and TRBJ1-2; D is ambiguous. CDR3 size: 14 residues. Trimming took 5 bases from V and 5 from J, leaving 15 bases between them. Germline-derived CDR1 and CDR2 are SGHTA and FQGNSA. CDR3 coding DNA: TGTGCCAGCAGCCCCGACCCTAGCGGTTATGGCTACACCTTC. Translation gives CASSPDPSGYGYTF.

DNA of the CDR3: TGCGCCAGCAGCCCCCCCCAGGGGCCCCAAGAGACCCAGTACTTC. Protein sequence: CASSPPQGPQETQYF. The chain recombines TRBV5-1 with TRBJ2-5, with a tentative D call TRBD1 (6 bases). V was trimmed by 4 bases and J by 1 base, leaving 14 bases between them. Germline CDR1 and CDR2: SGHRS and YFSETQ. The CDR3 sequence is 15 residues long.

The J gene is TRBJ2-7, the V gene TRBV7-2, with 9 bases matching TRBD1. Germline assignment: CDR1 SGHTA and CDR2 FQGNSA. The CDR3 has 15 amino acids. J gave up 2 bases and V 1 base, and 3 bases lay outside the gene matches. The CDR3 loop is CASSLGGQGAYEQYF. The CDR3 DNA is TGTGCCAGCAGCTTAGGGGGACAGGGCGCCTACGAGCAGTACTTC.

This chain links TRBV10-3 with TRBJ1-2, with 10 nucleotides matching TRBD1. The CDR3 is 13 residues long. V was clipped by 7 bases and J by 8 bases; unmatched bases: 7. Germline CDR1 reads ENHRY; CDR2 reads SYGVKD. The chain's CDR3 is CAITVTGGEGYTF. CDR3 sequence (DNA): TGTGCCATCACCGTGACAGGGGGCGAGGGCTACACCTTC.

The J gene is TRBJ1-6, the V gene TRBV27; maybe TRBD1 (6 bases). V was trimmed by 7 bases and J by 7 bases, leaving 20 bases between them. This CDR3 comprises 16 residues. Germline V lookup: CDR1 MNHEY, CDR2 SMNVEV (reference sequence). The CDR3 sequence is CASTPGGGQGNSPLHF. The DNA for the CDR3 is TGTGCCAGCACCCCAGGTGGGGGCCAGGGGAATTCACCCCTCCACTTT.

The gene calls are TRBV5-1 and TRBJ1-1, with D unresolved. Per germline, CDR1 SGHRS and CDR2 YFSETQ. Trimming shortened V by 1 base and J by 1 base, and 5 bases separated the two germline ends. There are 13 residues in the CDR3. The CDR3 spells CASSLQENTEAFF. DNA for the CDR3: TGCGCCAGCAGCTTGCAGGAGAACACTGAAGCTTTCTTT.

This rearrangement joins TRBV5-4 to TRBJ2-1; 8 bases line up with TRBD2. The length of the CDR3 is 14 residues. Trimming at V came to 6 bases and at J to 5 bases, leaving 7 bases not matched to a gene. Germline assignment: CDR1 SGHNT and CDR2 YYREEE (reference sequence). The CDR3 region has the DNA TGTGCCAGCAAGCGGGCGGGGGGTAACAATGAGCAGTTCTTC. This sequence encodes CASKRAGGNNEQFF.

This clone was observed once. The chain combines TRBV5-8 with TRBJ2-1; 7 bases map to TRBD2. CDR3 size: 17 residues. Germline-derived CDR1 and CDR2 are SGHTS and YDEGEE. The junction had 13 bases not matched to a gene; V was cut back by 4 bases and J by 3 bases. The CDR3 DNA is TGTGCCAGCAGCCCGGTATTGGCCAGCGGGGTCTACAATGAGCAGTTCTTC. It is translated as CASSPVLASGVYNEQFF.

The CDR3 sequence: CATSDFGGEYQETQYF. In DNA form, the CDR3 reads TGTGCCACCAGTGATTTCGGCGGGGAGTACCAAGAGACCCAGTACTTC. J is TRBJ2-5 and V is TRBV24-1; a weak D match, TRBD2 (6 bases). Trimming shortened V by 1 base and J by 0 bases, and 11 bases separated the two germline ends. The length of the CDR3 is 16 residues. CDR1 is KGHDR and CDR2 is SFDVKD in the germline V gene.